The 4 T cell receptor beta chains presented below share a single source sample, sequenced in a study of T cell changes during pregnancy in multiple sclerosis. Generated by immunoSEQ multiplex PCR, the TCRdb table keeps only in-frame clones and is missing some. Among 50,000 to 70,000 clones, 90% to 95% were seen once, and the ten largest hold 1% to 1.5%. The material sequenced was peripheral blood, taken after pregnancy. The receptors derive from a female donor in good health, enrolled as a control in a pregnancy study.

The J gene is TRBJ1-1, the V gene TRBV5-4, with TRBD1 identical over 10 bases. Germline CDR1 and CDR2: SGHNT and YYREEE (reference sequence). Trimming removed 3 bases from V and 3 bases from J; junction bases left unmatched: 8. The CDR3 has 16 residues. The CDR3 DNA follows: TGTGCCAGCAGCTCCCTCAAAGGACAGGGGGACACTGAAGCTTTCTTT. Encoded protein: CASSSLKGQGDTEAFF.

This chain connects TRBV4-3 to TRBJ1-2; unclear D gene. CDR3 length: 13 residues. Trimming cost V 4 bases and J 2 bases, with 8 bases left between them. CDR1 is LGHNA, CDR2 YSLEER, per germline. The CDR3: CASSPAGNYGYTF. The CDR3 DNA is TGCGCCAGCAGCCCCGCGGGGAACTATGGCTACACCTTC.

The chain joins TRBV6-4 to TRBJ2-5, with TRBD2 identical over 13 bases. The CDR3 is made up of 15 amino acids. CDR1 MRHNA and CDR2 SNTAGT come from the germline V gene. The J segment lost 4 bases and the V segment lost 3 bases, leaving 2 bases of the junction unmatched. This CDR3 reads CASSDTSGGGETQYF. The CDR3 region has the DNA TGTGCCAGCAGTGATACTAGCGGGGGGGGAGAGACCCAGTACTTC.

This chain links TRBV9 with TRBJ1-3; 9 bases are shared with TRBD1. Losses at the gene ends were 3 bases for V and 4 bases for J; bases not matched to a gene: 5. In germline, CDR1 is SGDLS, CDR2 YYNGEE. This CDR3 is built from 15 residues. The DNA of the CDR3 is TGTGCCAGCAGCGGGGGGACAGGGAGGGGAAACACCATATATTTT. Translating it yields CASSGGTGRGNTIYF.